The 16 T cell receptor beta chains given below trace back to one sample, sequenced in a study of blood T cell repertoires in COVID-19. Profiling relied on immunoSEQ multiplex PCR, and the TCRdb table lists in-frame clones only, not all of them. The data hold 60,000 to 90,000 clones, with 86% observed a single time. Sequenced sample: peripheral blood. These receptors originate from a human donor in a cohort sampled during active COVID-19.

The chain couples TRBV28 to TRBJ2-2; a weak D match, TRBD1 (5 bases). The CDR3 spans 16 residues. Germline V gene sequence: CDR1 MDHEN, CDR2 SYDVKM. V lost 6 bases and J 0 bases, leaving 14 bases between the germline ends. The CDR3 DNA reads TGTGCCAGCAGCTATTTAGGGGCGGCGAACACCGGGGAGCTGTTTTTT. Its translation is CASSYLGAANTGELFF.

This chain joins TRBV6-5 and TRBJ2-5; 12 bases map to TRBD1. The CDR3 is made up of 15 amino acids. Germline V CDR1 and CDR2: MNHEY, SVGAGI. With 5 bases clipped from V and 5 bases from J, the junction kept 6 bases outside the gene matches. This CDR3 is CASSPGQGAAETQYF. CDR3 bases: TGTGCCAGCAGTCCGGGACAGGGGGCGGCCGAGACCCAGTACTTC.

The chain combines TRBV25-1 with TRBJ2-7, with D tentatively TRBD2 (5 bases). The CDR3 runs to 12 residues. V lost 4 bases, J lost 6 bases, and 10 bases lay in between. Germline V gives CDR1 MGHDK, CDR2 SYGVNS. The CDR3 reads CASSGTEAEQYF. The CDR3 DNA reads TGTGCCAGCAGTGGTACGGAGGCCGAGCAGTACTTC.

This chain links TRBV19 with TRBJ2-5; D perhaps matches TRBD2 (6 bases). The length of the CDR3 is 15 residues. CDR1 and CDR2 from the germline V gene are LNHDA and SQIVND (reference sequence). The ends were cut back, 8 bases at V and 1 base at J, with 17 bases in the middle. The CDR3 nucleotides are TGTGCCAGTGGGGCGGGGATACGGGGCCAAGAGACCCAGTACTTC. This encodes CASGAGIRGQETQYF.

CDR3 nucleotides: TGCGCCAGCAGCTTGTGGGACAGGGGTGAAAAACTGTTTTTT. Translated: CASSLWDRGEKLFF. The J gene is TRBJ1-4, the V gene TRBV5-1; 10 bases are a match to TRBD1. CDR3 length equals 14 residues. CDR1 is SGHRS and CDR2 is YFSETQ in the germline V gene. V was pared by 1 base and J by 7 bases, with 1 base of the junction left unmatched. The variable domain in full, completed from reference TRBV5-1 and TRBJ1-4, reads KAGVTQTPRYLIKTRGQQVTLSCSPISGHRSVSWYQQTPGQGLQFLFEYFSETQRNKGNFPGRFSGRQFSNSRSEMNVSTLELGDSALYLCASSLWDRGEKLFFGSGTQLSVL.

The rearrangement joins TRBV5-8 to TRBJ1-2; 7 bases are a match to TRBD1. J gave up 4 bases and V 0 bases, and 3 bases lay outside the gene matches. The CDR3 contains 14 residues. Germline V gene lookup returns CDR1 SGHTS and CDR2 YDEGEE. DNA for the CDR3: TGTGCCAGCAGCTTGGGACAGGGTGGCTATGGCTACACCTTC. Its protein is CASSLGQGGYGYTF. Full variable domain (rest looked up from reference TRBV5-8 and TRBJ1-2): EAGVTQSPTHLIKTRGQQATLRCSPISGHTSVYWYQQALGLGLQFLLWYDEGEERNRGNFPPRFSGRQFPNYSSELNVNALELEDSALYLCASSLGQGGYGYTFGSGTRLTVV.

The chain uses TRBV29-1 and TRBJ2-7; 9 nucleotides match TRBD2. CDR3 length: 12 amino acids. Germline V gene data show CDR1 as SQVTM and CDR2 as ANQGSEA. Trimming at V came to 5 bases and at J to 9 bases, leaving 8 bases not matched to a gene. CDR3 sequence: CSVRREGRVQYF. CDR3 in DNA: TGCAGCGTTCGGCGGGAGGGCCGTGTGCAGTACTTC.

The V call is TRBV5-6, the J call TRBJ2-7; 7 nucleotides match TRBD1. CDR1 and CDR2 from the germline V gene are SGHDT and YYEEEE. This CDR3 region has 17 residues. V dropped 4 bases and J dropped 5; count of bases not matched to a gene: 18. For the CDR3, the DNA is TGTGCCAGCAGCGGCGCACCCATTACAGGGGAATCTGACGAGCAGTACTTC. This gives the protein CASSGAPITGESDEQYF.

The chain uses TRBV11-2 and TRBJ1-3; no firm D call. CDR3 length: 16 amino acids. The ends were cut back, 0 bases at V and 0 bases at J, with 9 bases in the middle. Germline assignment: CDR1 SGHAT and CDR2 FQNNGV. The CDR3, as DNA: TGTGCCAGCAGCTTAGATCAGGCAGCCTCTGGAAACACCATATATTTT. Translated: CASSLDQAASGNTIYF.

This chain connects TRBV5-1 to TRBJ1-4; D is unclear. The CDR3 sequence is 17 residues long. Germline values: CDR1 SGHRS, CDR2 YFSETQ. V lost 1 base and J lost 0, with 13 bases in between. The CDR3 DNA follows: TGCGCCAGCAGCTTGATAGTTGTGGGCGCAACTAATGAAAAACTGTTTTTT. Protein product: CASSLIVVGATNEKLFF.

The rearrangement links TRBV6-1 to TRBJ1-2, with TRBD1 matching 7 bases. This CDR3 is built from 13 residues. Trimming at V came to 1 base and at J to 6 bases, leaving 2 bases not matched to a gene. Germline loops: CDR1 MNHNS, CDR2 SASEGT. The CDR3 protein is CASSEDRGHGYTF. The CDR3, as DNA: TGTGCCAGCAGTGAAGACAGGGGACATGGCTACACCTTC.

This clone has only one observation. The CDR3 loop is CASSPGVNTGELFF. In DNA, the CDR3 is TGCGCCAGCAGTCCTGGAGTGAACACCGGGGAGCTGTTTTTT. J is TRBJ2-2 and V is TRBV10-1, with D unclear. The CDR3 has 14 residues. V lost 5 bases to trimming and J lost 1 base, with 8 bases between them. CDR1 and CDR2 from the germline V gene are WNHNN and SYGVQD (reference sequence).

The rearrangement joins TRBV28 to TRBJ2-7; possibly TRBD1 for D (6 bases). The CDR3 totals 16 residues. The germline V and J ends were trimmed by 8 bases and 1 base, with 21 bases remaining between them. The germline gives CDR1 MDHEN, CDR2 SYDVKM. The CDR3 DNA follows: TGTGCCAGCGTTGGTATAACAGGGACCTATTCCTACGAGCAGTACTTC. As protein: CASVGITGTYSYEQYF.

The chain uses TRBV19 and TRBJ2-7; 10 bases agree with TRBD1. The CDR3 loop spans 14 amino acids. Per germline, CDR1 LNHDA and CDR2 SQIVND (reference sequence). J gave up 4 bases and V 9 bases, and 9 bases lay outside the gene matches. CDR3 nucleotides: TGTGCCAGCAGACCGGGACAGGGGTGGTACGAGCAGTACTTC. Translated, it gives CASRPGQGWYEQYF. Full variable domain (remainder filled in from reference TRBV19 and TRBJ2-7): DGGITQSPKYLFRKEGQNVTLSCEQNLNHDAMYWYRQDPGQGLRLIYYSQIVNDFQKGDIAEGYSVSREKKESFPLTVTSAQKNPTAFYLCASRPGQGWYEQYFGPGTRLTVT.

The rearrangement links TRBV9 to TRBJ2-7; D is possibly TRBD2 (7 bases). Between the trimmed V and J ends, which lost 4 bases and 2 bases, there was a span of 16 bases. Germline V lookup: CDR1 SGDLS, CDR2 YYNGEE. The CDR3 has 15 residues. CDR3 DNA sequence: TGTGCCAGCAGCCCCCGAGGGGGGGCTACCTACGAGCAGTACTTC. It codes for CASSPRGGATYEQYF.

The rearrangement links TRBV12-3 or TRBV12-4 to TRBJ2-3; D is perhaps TRBD2 (6 bases). The CDR3 totals 13 residues. The ends were cut back, 3 bases at V and 7 bases at J, with 11 bases in the middle. In nucleotides, the CDR3 is TGTGCCAGCAGTTTCGTGCGGGGCTATACGCAGTATTTT. It translates to CASSFVRGYTQYF.